A single sample is the source of the 9 T cell receptor beta chains below, sequenced in a study of blood T cell repertoires in COVID-19. Repertoires were generated with immunoSEQ multiplex PCR, while TCRdb's copy carries only in-frame clones and drops some. This sample has about 270,000 clones; approximately 89% occur once, and the top ten carry approximately 2.7%. The sequenced sample consisted of PBMCs or T cells enriched from blood (not recorded which). The receptors here all came from a man aged 40-50 years who had been exposed to COVID-19.

The rearrangement uses TRBV5-1 and TRBJ2-7; D might be TRBD1 (5 bases). The CDR3 extends over 14 amino acids. V lost 2 bases to trimming and J lost 1 base, with 10 bases between them. The germline gives CDR1 SGHRS, CDR2 YFSETQ. In nucleotides, the CDR3 is TGCGCCAGCAGCTTACAGGCGTCGTCCTACGAGCAGTACTTC. Translation: CASSLQASSYEQYF.

The chain employs TRBV4-1 and TRBJ2-2; no firm D call. This CDR3 region has 15 residues. CDR1 and CDR2 from the germline V gene are MGHRA and YSYEKL. Trimming removed 1 base at V and 0 bases at J, with 6 bases between. The CDR3 here is CASSQGLANTGELFF. CDR3 nucleotides: TGCGCCAGCAGCCAAGGGCTAGCGAACACCGGGGAGCTGTTTTTT.

V and J are TRBV24-1 and TRBJ2-5; the match to TRBD1 covers 9 bases. The CDR3 length is 20 residues. V was clipped by 6 bases and J by 5 bases; unmatched bases: 24. Germline-derived CDR1 and CDR2 are KGHDR and SFDVKD. CDR3 sequence: CATSTVSKLRQGDLAETQYF. The CDR3 nucleotides read TGTGCCACCAGTACAGTCAGTAAGCTTAGACAGGGGGATTTGGCGGAGACCCAGTACTTC.

The chain combines TRBV5-1 with TRBJ2-3, with 11 positions matching TRBD2. CDR1 is SGHRS, CDR2 YFSETQ, per germline. J lost 4 bases, V lost 4 bases, and 11 bases had no gene match. This CDR3 comprises 17 residues. The CDR3 loop is CASSGGLAESNADTQYF. The CDR3, as DNA: TGCGCCAGCAGCGGGGGACTAGCGGAATCCAATGCAGATACGCAGTATTTT.

The rearrangement joins TRBV27 to TRBJ2-5; TRBD1 agrees at 7 bases. J gave up 5 bases and V 4 bases, and 4 bases lay outside the gene matches. The germline gives CDR1 MNHEY, CDR2 SMNVEV (reference sequence). CDR3 length: 13 residues. DNA for the CDR3: TGTGCCAGCAGTTCAACAGGGGAGGAGACCCAGTACTTC. This codes for CASSSTGEETQYF.

V usage is TRBV29-1 and J usage is TRBJ2-7, with 10 bases identical to TRBD1. The CDR3 is made up of 12 amino acids. Losses at the gene ends were 7 bases for V and 3 bases for J; bases not matched to a gene: 3. CDR1 SQVTM and CDR2 ANQGSEA come from the germline V gene. The chain's CDR3 is CSGGDRGYEQYF. Here the CDR3 DNA reads TGCAGCGGTGGGGACAGGGGCTACGAGCAGTACTTC.

The rearrangement joins TRBV7-8 to TRBJ2-1; 7 positions match TRBD2. The CDR3 is 16 residues long. Germline loops: CDR1 SGHVS, CDR2 FQNEAQ. V dropped 5 bases and J dropped 0; count of bases not matched to a gene: 7. The CDR3 DNA is TGTGCCAGCAGCCCGAGAGCGGGGAGCTCCTACAATGAGCAGTTCTTC. Translating it yields CASSPRAGSSYNEQFF. Looking up the rest from reference TRBV7-8 and TRBJ2-1 gives the full variable domain: GAGVSQSPRYKVAKRGQDVALRCDPISGHVSLFWYQQALGQGPEFLTYFQNEAQLDKSGLPSDRFFAERPEGSVSTLKIQRTQQEDSAVYLCASSPRAGSSYNEQFFGPGTRLTVL.

This chain uses TRBV20-1 with TRBJ1-4; the D gene is possibly TRBD1 (5 bases). Germline values: CDR1 DFQATT, CDR2 SNEGSKA (reference sequence). The ends were cut back, 3 bases at V and 4 bases at J, with 12 bases in the middle. This CDR3 comprises 14 residues. The CDR3 region is CSASPGAVNEKLFF. In DNA form, the CDR3 reads TGCAGTGCTAGTCCTGGGGCAGTTAATGAAAAACTGTTTTTT.

This chain uses TRBV19 with TRBJ2-7; TRBD2 matches at 13 bases. The V segment lost 7 bases and the J segment 3 bases; nucleotides outside the gene matches: 3. CDR1 and CDR2 (germline): LNHDA, SQIVND (reference sequence). The CDR3 is 14 amino acids. The CDR3 DNA reads TGTGCCAGTACTCGGACTAGCGGGAGCTACGAGCAGTACTTC. Its protein is CASTRTSGSYEQYF.